These 20 T cell receptor beta chains originate from one sample sequenced in a study of shared clonotypes between healthy human individuals. Repertoires were generated with immunoSEQ multiplex PCR, while TCRdb's copy carries only in-frame clones and drops some. Of approximately 1,000,000 clones listed, roughly 77% were seen once; the top ten hold 0.89%. The sample comprised memory CD4+ T cells from PBMCs. The subset: CD45RA-negative fraction. These receptors were collected from a man between 18 and 35 years old in good health. Some clones in this sample may be carry-over from other donors' samples.

The CDR3 DNA is TGTGCCAGCAGTGAACAACTAGCGGGAGTAGATACGCAGTATTTT. Its translation: CASSEQLAGVDTQYF. The chain links TRBV2 to TRBJ2-3, with 11 bases lining up with TRBD2. This CDR3 region has 15 residues. The junction had 3 bases not matched to a gene; V was cut back by 2 bases and J by 5 bases. Germline CDR1 SNHLY, CDR2 FYNNEI.

The DNA of the CDR3 is TGTGCCAGTAATAATCCAAGGGGGGGCAGCGCCCGCAATCAGCCCCAGCATTTT. Translating it yields CASNNPRGGSARNQPQHF. This rearrangement joins TRBV19 to TRBJ1-5; maybe TRBD1 (6 bases). V was pared by 7 bases and J by 2 bases, with 24 bases between. The CDR3 is 18 residues long. Germline V gene sequence: CDR1 LNHDA, CDR2 SQIVND (reference sequence).

This clone was seen more than once but under ten times. The chain employs TRBV4-1 and TRBJ1-5; D is unclear. Germline V gene sequence: CDR1 MGHRA, CDR2 YSYEKL. Deletions cut 0 bases from V and 6 bases from J, with 6 bases between. The CDR3 sequence is 13 residues long. The CDR3 here is CASSQERVQPQHF. The CDR3 bases are TGCGCCAGCAGCCAAGAAAGAGTTCAGCCCCAGCATTTT.

Points on this clone: One junction end does not reproduce the germline sequence, and a read error may be involved. This same CDR3 is encoded by further DNA sequences in the sample. The rearrangement links TRBV28 to TRBJ2-3; D might be TRBD1 (6 bases). The length of the CDR3 is 12 residues. The germline V gene encodes CDR1 MDHEN and CDR2 SYDVKM. CDR3 loop: CASGQGTDTQYF. The CDR3 DNA reads as TGCGCCTCGGGACAAGGCACAGATACGCAGTATTTT.

The chain has TRBV5-5 and TRBJ1-2; 8 positions agree with TRBD1. This CDR3 has 16 amino acids. V dropped 4 bases and J dropped 6; count of bases not matched to a gene: 14. Germline V CDR1 and CDR2: SGHKS, YYEKEE (reference sequence). CDR3 region: CASSLRTGSLVHGYTF. In DNA, the CDR3 is TGTGCCAGCAGCCTGAGGACAGGGTCCCTTGTCCATGGCTACACCTTC. The entire variable domain, with the rest obtained from reference TRBV5-5 and TRBJ1-2, is as follows: DAGVTQSPTHLIKTRGQQVTLRCSPISGHKSVSWYQQVLGQGPQFIFQYYEKEERGRGNFPDRFSARQFPNYSSELNVNALLLGDSALYLCASSLRTGSLVHGYTFGSGTRLTVV.

This rearrangement joins TRBV7-9 to TRBJ2-5, with TRBD2 matching 10 bases. The J segment lost 0 bases and the V segment lost 5 bases, leaving 12 bases of the junction unmatched. The CDR3 loop spans 18 amino acids. Germline lookup yields CDR1 SEHNR and CDR2 FQNEAQ (reference sequence). The CDR3 nucleotides are TGTGCCAGCAGCCCTAGTCCCGGACTAGCGGCGTACCAAGAGACCCAGTACTTC. Encoded protein: CASSPSPGLAAYQETQYF.

The gene calls are TRBV11-2 and TRBJ2-3, with 7 bases identical to TRBD2. CDR1 and CDR2 (germline): SGHAT, FQNNGV. Trimming removed 5 bases from V and 6 bases from J; junction bases left unmatched: 8. CDR3 size: 14 residues. The CDR3 here is CASSPGLPADTQYF. The CDR3 DNA reads as TGTGCCAGCAGCCCGGGACTACCTGCTGATACGCAGTATTTT. Full variable domain (missing parts from reference TRBV11-2 and TRBJ2-3): EAGVAQSPRYKIIEKRQSVAFWCNPISGHATLYWYQQILGQGPKLLIQFQNNGVVDDSQLPKDRFSAERLKGVDSTLKIQPAKLEDSAVYLCASSPGLPADTQYFGPGTRLTVL.

The rearrangement uses TRBV19 and TRBJ1-2, with D tentatively TRBD1 (5 bases). The CDR3 length is 16 residues. V was pared by 6 bases and J by 4 bases, with 21 bases between. Germline V gives CDR1 LNHDA, CDR2 SQIVND (reference sequence). The chain's CDR3 is CASRFRGQSGGYGYTF. CDR3 sequence (DNA): TGTGCCAGTAGGTTCAGAGGGCAGTCCGGGGGCTATGGCTACACCTTC.

The chain couples TRBV7-2 to TRBJ2-3; 9 bases agree with TRBD2. Germline CDR1 reads SGHTA; CDR2 reads FQGNSA. V shed 2 bases and J 0 bases; nucleotides not matched to a gene: 6. The CDR3 runs to 17 residues. CDR3 coding DNA: TGTGCCAGCAGCTTACAGCCGACTAGCGGTAGCACAGATACGCAGTATTTT. Translation gives CASSLQPTSGSTDTQYF.

This chain links TRBV28 with TRBJ2-6; D is ambiguous. The CDR3 runs 15 residues. From germline, CDR1 is MDHEN and CDR2 SYDVKM. The V end lost 3 bases, the J end lost 4 bases, and 10 bases lay between the germline ends. The DNA of the CDR3 is TGTGCCAGCAGTTTTGGTGCGCCCGGGGCCAACGTCCTGACTTTC. Protein sequence: CASSFGAPGANVLTF.

The chain combines TRBV6-5 with TRBJ2-7; D gene uncertain. The CDR3 extends over 14 amino acids. Per the germline V gene, CDR1 is MNHEY and CDR2 is SVGAGI. V lost 7 bases and J 3 bases, leaving 16 bases between the germline ends. The DNA of the CDR3 is TGTGCCAGCACTCGACTTGCGCCAAGCTACGAGCAGTACTTC. It codes for CASTRLAPSYEQYF.

This chain uses TRBV28 with TRBJ2-1; TRBD2 matches at 7 bases. V gave up 3 bases and J gave up 6 bases; unmatched junction bases: 5. There are 14 residues in the CDR3. Germline-derived CDR1 and CDR2 are MDHEN and SYDVKM. The CDR3 bases are TGTGCCAGCAGTTTGGGCGGGAGTATCAATGAGCAGTTCTTC. This encodes CASSLGGSINEQFF.

About this clone itself: At one end, the junction sequence differs from germline, possibly due to a read error. V is TRBV5-1 and J is TRBJ2-1; 9 bases map to TRBD2. The CDR3 is 15 residues long. Germline CDR1 SGHRS, CDR2 YFSETQ. Here the CDR3 reads CASSLSGSSPNGQFF. The CDR3 DNA sequence: TGCGCCAGCAGCCTTAGCGGGAGTTCACCCAATGGGCAGTTCTTC.

The rearrangement links TRBV28 to TRBJ2-7; D uncertain. CDR1 is MDHEN and CDR2 is SYDVKM in the germline V gene. This CDR3 has 13 residues. Deletions cut 7 bases from V and 0 bases from J, with 10 bases between. CDR3 protein: CASTVLNSYEQYF. The DNA of the CDR3 is TGTGCCAGCACGGTATTGAACTCCTACGAGCAGTACTTC.

Details on this clone: Since a much larger clone is just one base distant, this may be a read error. The CDR3: CSVESGRGNEQLF. CDR3 nucleotide sequence: TGCAGCGTTGAAAGCGGGAGAGGTAATGAGCAGCTCTTC. The genes are TRBV29-1 and TRBJ2-1, with 8 bases lining up with TRBD2. Germline CDR1 reads SQVTM; CDR2 reads ANQGSEA. The CDR3 covers 13 residues.

The chain couples TRBV28 to TRBJ1-5; D call uncertain. Trimming left V 2 bases short and J 12 bases short, with 11 bases between. The length of the CDR3 is 12 residues. CDR1 and CDR2 from the germline V gene are MDHEN and SYDVKM. CDR3 nucleotide sequence: TGTGCCAGCAGTTTACCCGGATTTCTCCAGCATTTT. It translates to CASSLPGFLQHF.

The chain joins TRBV11-3 to TRBJ2-1, with 14 bases fitting TRBD2. J gave up 8 bases and V 0 bases, and 6 bases lay outside the gene matches. The CDR3 totals 17 residues. Germline loops: CDR1 SGHNT, CDR2 YENEEA. CDR3 sequence (DNA): TGTGCCAGCAGCTTAGAAGGGACTAGCGGGAGTGGCGATGAGCAGTTCTTC. Translated, it gives CASSLEGTSGSGDEQFF.

The CDR3 reads CASSDAGLGRYEQYF. The CDR3 region has the DNA TGTGCCAGCAGTGATGCAGGACTAGGAAGGTACGAGCAGTACTTC. The chain recombines TRBV6-1 with TRBJ2-7; TRBD2 matches 7 bases. Germline CDR1 reads MNHNS; CDR2 reads SASEGT. V lost 3 bases to trimming and J lost 4 bases; unmatched junction nucleotides: 9. The CDR3 is 15 amino acids.

Only a few counts were recorded for this clone. The chain carries TRBV28 and TRBJ2-5, with TRBD1 matching 9 bases. Germline-derived CDR1 and CDR2 are MDHEN and SYDVKM. The CDR3 runs 15 residues. V lost 5 bases to trimming and J lost 4 bases; unmatched junction nucleotides: 8. The CDR3 is CASSGGTGLGETQYF. As DNA, the CDR3 is TGTGCCAGCAGTGGGGGGACAGGGTTAGGAGAGACCCAGTACTTC.

CDR3 residues: CASSLGPTGELFF. CDR3 sequence (DNA): TGTGCCAGCAGCCTCGGACCTACCGGGGAGCTGTTTTTT. V is TRBV7-3 and J is TRBJ2-2; D remains ambiguous. V was trimmed by 5 bases and J by 5 bases, leaving 9 bases between them. The CDR3 consists of 13 residues. CDR1 and CDR2 from the germline V gene are SGHTA and FQGTGA.